This T cell receptor beta chain originates from a study of blood T cell repertoires in COVID-19. Generated by immunoSEQ multiplex PCR, the TCRdb table keeps only in-frame clones and is missing some. The data contain around 310,000 clones, 70% to 90% of them seen just once; the ten biggest clones take up about 3.9%. Germline CDR1 reads SEHNR; CDR2 reads FQNEAQ (reference sequence). Trimming left V 0 bases short and J 4 bases short, with 9 bases between. The CDR3 is 15 residues long. This chain uses TRBV7-9 with TRBJ1-4; D is uncertain. The sample taken for sequencing was peripheral blood. This receptor was identified in a woman aged 45-65 years with active or convalescent COVID-19. The chain's CDR3 is CASSLASGINEKLFF. The CDR3 region has the DNA TGTGCCAGCAGCTTAGCGTCGGGGATTAATGAAAAACTGTTTTTT.